The source of this TCR beta chain is a study of T cells after yellow fever vaccination. UMIs and a universal primer site were added when TCR cDNA was made by 5'RACE template switching. TCRdb recomputed calls from the 5' RACE reads with MiXCR, one row per CDR3 protein. The sample holds 450,000 to 600,000 distinct CDR3 sequences, 17% seen once. Study results and caveats: Of the clonotypes, a small share occurred in both CD4 and CD8 compartments. Post-booster repertoires again held most primary-vaccination clones (roughly 96% CD4, roughly 89% CD8). The presence of abundant clonotypes contaminating from the bulk population was possible in FACS-sorted repertoires.

Regarding this clonotype: Its antigen is undetermined.

Germline V gene data show CDR1 as SGHTA and CDR2 as FQGNSA. The CDR3 is made up of 13 amino acids. The junction had 6 bases not matched to a gene; V was cut back by 6 bases and J by 6 bases. The chain combines TRBV7-2 with TRBJ1-2; 8 bases are a match to TRBD1. The sequence derives from a man between 18 and 35 years old who received the YFV17D yellow fever vaccine. Specimen: PBMCs, collected around 5 days after the first yellow fever vaccination. CDR3 region: CASSRQGIDGYTF. The CDR3 coding sequence is TGTGCCAGCAGTCGACAGGGGATCGATGGCTACACCTTC.